A selection of T cell receptor beta chains follows, all from one sample in a study of radiotherapy plus CTLA-4 blockade in lung cancer. TCRdb's copy holds only in-frame clones and misses some; the assay was immunoSEQ multiplex PCR. The sample records just over 60,000 clones, approximately 80% being singletons. The sequences come from peripheral blood, collected from a patient treated with radiotherapy plus ipilimumab. These receptor sequences come from a human donor with non-small cell lung cancer who had a complete response to radiotherapy plus ipilimumab. CDR3s include the opening cysteine and the closing phenylalanine or tryptophan. D genes are given only for firm matches. Rows may omit the clone size; those that give it use once, few, many or a size class.

j_gene: TRBJ2-2
abundance: .
d_gene: .
len: 15
v_gene: TRBV2
CDR3aa: CASRSGPTNTGELFF
CDR3nt: TGTGCCAGCAGGTCCGGTCCCACGAACACCGGGGAGCTGTTTTTT

j_gene: TRBJ1-5
abundance: .
d_gene: TRBD1
len: 17
v_gene: TRBV15
CDR3aa: CATSRGGQGAGNQPQHF
CDR3nt: TGTGCCACCAGCAGAGGTGGACAGGGGGCTGGCAATCAGCCCCAGCATTTT

j_gene: TRBJ1-2
abundance: few
d_gene: TRBD1
len: 15
v_gene: TRBV5-5
CDR3aa: CASSPGDRANYGYTF
CDR3nt: TGTGCCAGCAGCCCCGGAGACAGGGCTAACTATGGCTACACCTTC

j_gene: TRBJ2-1
abundance: .
d_gene: TRBD1
len: 15
v_gene: TRBV18
CDR3aa: CASSPAQGVYNEQFF
CDR3nt: TGTGCCAGCTCACCGGCACAGGGGGTTTACAATGAGCAGTTCTTC

j_gene: TRBJ1-5
abundance: .
d_gene: .
len: 12
v_gene: TRBV10-3
CDR3aa: CAISEGVSPQHF
CDR3nt: TGTGCCATCAGTGAGGGCGTTTCGCCCCAGCATTTT

j_gene: TRBJ2-1
abundance: .
d_gene: .
len: 15
v_gene: TRBV7-9
CDR3aa: CASSLNWRSYNEQFF
CDR3nt: TGTGCCAGCAGCTTAAATTGGAGGTCCTACAATGAGCAGTTCTTC

j_gene: TRBJ1-2
abundance: .
d_gene: .
len: 13
v_gene: TRBV10-1
CDR3aa: CASSDIGSYGYTF
CDR3nt: TGCGCCAGCAGTGACATTGGGAGCTATGGCTACACCTTC

j_gene: TRBJ1-1
abundance: .
d_gene: .
len: 11
v_gene: TRBV6-1
CDR3aa: CASLTNTEAFF
CDR3nt: TGTGCCAGTTTGACTAACACTGAAGCTTTCTTT

j_gene: TRBJ2-7
abundance: .
d_gene: TRBD1
len: 13
v_gene: TRBV7-9
CDR3aa: CASRRTGSYEQYF
CDR3nt: TGTGCCAGCAGGAGGACAGGGAGCTACGAGCAGTACTTC

j_gene: TRBJ1-1
abundance: .
d_gene: .
len: 12
v_gene: TRBV10-3
CDR3aa: CAISERKVEAFF
CDR3nt: TGTGCCATCAGTGAGAGGAAGGTTGAAGCTTTCTTT

j_gene: TRBJ2-3
abundance: .
d_gene: .
len: 16
v_gene: TRBV5-1
CDR3aa: CASSLGQATSTDTQYF
CDR3nt: TGCGCCAGCAGCTTGGGACAGGCGACTAGCACAGATACGCAGTATTTT

j_gene: TRBJ1-2
abundance: .
d_gene: TRBD1
len: 15
v_gene: TRBV18
CDR3aa: CASSPLARGNYGYTF
CDR3nt: TGTGCCAGCTCACCACTGGCCAGGGGGAACTATGGCTACACCTTC

j_gene: TRBJ1-2
abundance: .
d_gene: .
len: 13
v_gene: TRBV7-2
CDR3aa: CASSLSKDYGYTF
CDR3nt: TGTGCCAGCAGCTTATCGAAGGACTATGGCTACACCTTC

j_gene: TRBJ1-6
abundance: .
d_gene: TRBD1
len: 14
v_gene: TRBV7-8
CDR3aa: CASSLDRGNSPLHF
CDR3nt: TGTGCCAGCAGCCTTGACAGGGGGAATTCACCCCTCCACTTT

j_gene: TRBJ2-3
abundance: .
d_gene: .
len: 15
v_gene: TRBV5-4
CDR3aa: CASSLAGPSTDTQYF
CDR3nt: TGTGCCAGCAGCTTGGCGGGCCCTAGCACAGATACGCAGTATTTT

j_gene: TRBJ2-3
abundance: .
d_gene: TRBD1
len: 14
v_gene: TRBV5-6
CDR3aa: CASSLDRGLGTQYF
CDR3nt: TGTGCCAGCAGCTTGGACAGGGGTTTGGGTACGCAGTATTTT

j_gene: TRBJ1-1
abundance: .
d_gene: .
len: 12
v_gene: TRBV28
CDR3aa: CASIRGGTEAFF
CDR3nt: TGTGCCAGCATCAGGGGAGGGACTGAAGCTTTCTTT

j_gene: TRBJ2-7
abundance: .
d_gene: .
len: 15
v_gene: TRBV28
CDR3aa: CASSLGGASSYEQYF
CDR3nt: TGTGCCAGCAGTTTAGGCGGGGCTAGCTCCTACGAGCAGTACTTC

j_gene: TRBJ2-5
abundance: .
d_gene: .
len: 14
v_gene: TRBV9
CDR3aa: CASSPQDRIGTQYF
CDR3nt: TGTGCCAGCAGCCCTCAAGACCGTATTGGGACCCAGTACTTC

j_gene: TRBJ1-1
abundance: .
d_gene: .
len: 14
v_gene: TRBV29-1
CDR3aa: CSAQTGLVSTEAFF
CDR3nt: TGCAGCGCTCAGACAGGTTTGGTTAGCACTGAAGCTTTCTTT

j_gene: TRBJ1-5
abundance: few
d_gene: .
len: 13
v_gene: TRBV30
CDR3aa: CAWSQGTDQPQHF
CDR3nt: TGTGCCTGGAGCCAGGGGACCGATCAGCCCCAGCATTTT

j_gene: TRBJ1-1
abundance: .
d_gene: .
len: 12
v_gene: TRBV29-1
CDR3aa: CSVEERRVEAFF
CDR3nt: TGCAGCGTTGAAGAACGCCGGGTTGAAGCTTTCTTT

j_gene: TRBJ2-5
abundance: .
d_gene: .
len: 15
v_gene: TRBV29-1
CDR3aa: CSVDRLTTLEETQYF
CDR3nt: TGCAGCGTTGATCGGCTCACTACCCTTGAAGAGACCCAGTACTTC

j_gene: TRBJ2-3
abundance: .
d_gene: TRBD1
len: 15
v_gene: TRBV7-9
CDR3aa: CASRPRQGRTDTQYF
CDR3nt: TGTGCCAGCAGACCGCGACAGGGGAGGACAGATACGCAGTATTTT

j_gene: TRBJ2-3
abundance: few
d_gene: TRBD2
len: 14
v_gene: TRBV5-1
CDR3aa: CASSFGTTTDTQYF
CDR3nt: TGCGCCAGCAGCTTTGGGACTACTACAGATACGCAGTATTTT

j_gene: TRBJ2-1
abundance: .
d_gene: .
len: 15
v_gene: TRBV9
CDR3aa: CASSTIPSAYNEQFF
CDR3nt: TGTGCCAGCAGCACAATCCCTTCAGCCTACAATGAGCAGTTCTTC

j_gene: TRBJ2-1
abundance: .
d_gene: .
len: 15
v_gene: TRBV25-1
CDR3aa: CASSARQSSYNEQFF
CDR3nt: TGTGCCAGCAGTGCTCGACAGAGCTCCTACAATGAGCAGTTCTTC

j_gene: TRBJ2-1
abundance: .
d_gene: TRBD2
len: 15
v_gene: TRBV7-2
CDR3aa: CASSLLAGGNNEQFF
CDR3nt: TGTGCCAGCAGCTTACTAGCGGGGGGCAACAATGAGCAGTTCTTC